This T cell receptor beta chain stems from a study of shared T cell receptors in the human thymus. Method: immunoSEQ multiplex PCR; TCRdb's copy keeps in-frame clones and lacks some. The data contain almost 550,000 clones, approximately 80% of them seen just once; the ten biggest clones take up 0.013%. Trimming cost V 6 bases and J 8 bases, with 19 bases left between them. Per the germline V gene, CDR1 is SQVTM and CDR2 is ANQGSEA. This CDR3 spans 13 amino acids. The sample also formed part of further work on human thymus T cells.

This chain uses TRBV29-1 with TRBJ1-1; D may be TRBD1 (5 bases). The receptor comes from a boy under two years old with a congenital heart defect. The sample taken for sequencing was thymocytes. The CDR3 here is CSVTSAGGGEAFF. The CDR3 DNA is TGCAGCGTCACCAGTGCGGGGGGGGGAGAAGCTTTCTTT.